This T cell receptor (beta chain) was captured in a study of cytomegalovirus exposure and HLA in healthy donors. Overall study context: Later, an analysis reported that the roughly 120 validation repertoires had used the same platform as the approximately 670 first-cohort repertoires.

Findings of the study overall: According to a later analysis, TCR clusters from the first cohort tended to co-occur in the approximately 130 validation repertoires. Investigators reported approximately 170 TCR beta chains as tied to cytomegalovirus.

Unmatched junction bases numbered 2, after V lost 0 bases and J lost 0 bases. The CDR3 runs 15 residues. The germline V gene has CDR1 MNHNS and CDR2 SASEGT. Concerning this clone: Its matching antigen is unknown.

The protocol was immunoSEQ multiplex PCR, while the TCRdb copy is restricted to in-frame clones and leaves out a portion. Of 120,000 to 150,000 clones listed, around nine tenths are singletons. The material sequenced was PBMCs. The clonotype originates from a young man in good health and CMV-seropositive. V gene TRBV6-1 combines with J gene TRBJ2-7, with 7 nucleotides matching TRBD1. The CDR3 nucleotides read TGTGCCAGCAGTGAAGCGAGGGACAGCTCCTACGAGCAGTACTTC. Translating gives CASSEARDSSYEQYF.